This T cell receptor (beta chain) comes out of a study of blood T cell repertoires in COVID-19. Across the study: The origin of the acute and convalescent COVID-19 samples was the United States, Italy and Spain.

In the study's own analysis: Amplification from reference gene primers served as the basis for estimated nucleated cell counts. Sequenced by immunoSEQ multiplex PCR; TCRdb stores in-frame clones only, minus some. V, J and clone size reflect that table, while D and trimming were determined from the DNA. The table has hundreds of thousands of clones, 88% seen once; the top ten hold roughly 6%. This clone was counted once. V was clipped by 7 bases and J by 6 bases; unmatched bases: 9. The CDR3 length is 14 residues. Germline lookup yields CDR1 SGHNT and CDR2 YENEEA. Seattle cases were enrolled at active infection and followed longitudinally.

Sequencing was done on a sample of peripheral blood. This receptor was identified in a woman in her twenties or thirties with COVID-19, enrolled during active disease. The chain uses TRBV11-3 and TRBJ2-1, with 7 positions matching TRBD2. CDR3 nucleotides: TGTGCCAGCACCCAGGGAGGGACTTTCAATGAGCAGTTCTTC. Protein: CASTQGGTFNEQFF.